This T cell receptor (beta chain) was sequenced in a study of human T cells and chemical hapten exposure. Study conclusions and caveats: Alopecia was present in the donors, so their immune response may differ from healthy people's.

The CDR3 covers 11 residues. Trimming left V 7 bases short and J 4 bases short, with 10 bases between. CDR1 is SQVTM and CDR2 is ANQGSEA in the germline V gene. This clonotype was picked up a small number of times. Antigen specificity is unknown. Described time point: patch test 1, 2 weeks after DPC sensitization. Documented treatment: therapeutic diphenylcyclopropenone sensitization with weekly scalp DPC. Alopecia patients, 18 to 70 years old and DPC-suitable, served as donors. Total RNA extraction was carried out from unfractionated whole blood. Study processing details: Sample TCR totals centred on a median of approximately 96,000, ranging about 23,224 to 700,000. TCRdb ran MiXCR on the RACE reads and lists one entry per CDR3 protein. The V and J calls were determined by TCRdb, not by the authors. The data hold fewer than 100,000 distinct CDR3 sequences, with roughly 10% observed a single time.

The TCR was taken from a woman aged 60 to 75 with alopecia areata. Some clones in this sample may be carry-over from other donors' samples. The chain is built from TRBV29-1 and TRBJ1-1; tentatively, D is TRBD1 (5 bases). Sequenced material: whole blood, taken in connection with sensitization to the hapten diphenylcyclopropenone (DPC). The chain's CDR3 is CSGGQATEAFF. In DNA form, the CDR3 reads TGCAGCGGTGGACAAGCCACTGAAGCTTTCTTT.